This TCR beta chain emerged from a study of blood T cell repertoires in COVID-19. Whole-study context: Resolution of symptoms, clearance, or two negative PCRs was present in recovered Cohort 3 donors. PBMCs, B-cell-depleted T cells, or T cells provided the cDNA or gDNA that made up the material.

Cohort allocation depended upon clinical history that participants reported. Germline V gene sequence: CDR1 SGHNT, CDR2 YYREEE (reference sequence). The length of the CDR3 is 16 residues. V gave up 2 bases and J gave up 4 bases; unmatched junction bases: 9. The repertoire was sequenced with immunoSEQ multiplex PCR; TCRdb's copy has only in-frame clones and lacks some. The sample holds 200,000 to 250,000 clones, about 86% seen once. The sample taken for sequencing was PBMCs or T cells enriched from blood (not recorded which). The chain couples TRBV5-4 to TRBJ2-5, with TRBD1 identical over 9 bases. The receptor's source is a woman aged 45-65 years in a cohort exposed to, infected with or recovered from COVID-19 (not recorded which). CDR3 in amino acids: CASSFSTHRGRETQYF. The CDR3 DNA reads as TGTGCCAGCAGCTTCTCAACTCACAGGGGGCGAGAGACCCAGTACTTC. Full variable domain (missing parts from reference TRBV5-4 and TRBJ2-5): ETGVTQSPTHLIKTRGQQVTLRCSSQSGHNTVSWYQQALGQGPQFIFQYYREEENGRGNFPPRFSGLQFPNYSSELNVNALELDDSALYLCASSFSTHRGRETQYFGPGTRLLVL.